Listed here are 10 T cell receptor beta chains from one sample, sequenced in a study of cytomegalovirus exposure and HLA in healthy donors (dated by TCRdb to 2016 to 2017). Receptor libraries were prepared by the immunoSEQ multiplex PCR assay. A mixture of 60 forward primers for TCR Vbeta segments and 13 reverse primers for TCR Jbeta segments was used in the multiplex PCR. TCRdb holds this immuneACCESS table with in-frame rearrangements only. Some clones are missing; in checked studies, unresolved V genes explain under half, and the rest has no known cause. Within this sample are about 98,000 clones, with roughly 76% of them counted one time only. The biggest ten clones account for about 1.2% of the sample. The specimen sequenced was PBMCs. The receptors here all came from a female donor in good health and CMV-seronegative.

This chain uses TRBV11-3 with TRBJ1-6, with a possible D match to TRBD1 (5 bases). CDR3 length: 16 amino acids. Germline V gene sequence: CDR1 SGHNT, CDR2 YENEEA. The germline V and J ends were trimmed by 5 bases and 5 bases, with 16 bases remaining between them. In DNA, the CDR3 is TGTGCCAGCAGCCTCACCAGGGTGGTCAATAATTCACCCCTCCACTTT. Amino acid sequence: CASSLTRVVNNSPLHF.

V gene TRBV7-6 combines with J gene TRBJ2-2, with 10 nucleotides matching TRBD2. This CDR3 is 16 amino acids long. Germline V CDR1 and CDR2: SGHVS, FNYEAQ. J lost 3 bases, V lost 2 bases, and 3 bases had no gene match. The CDR3 loop is CASSLTAGGYTGELFF. CDR3 sequence (DNA): TGTGCCAGCAGCTTAACAGCGGGGGGGTACACCGGGGAGCTGTTTTTT. The entire variable domain, with the rest obtained from reference TRBV7-6 and TRBJ2-2, is as follows: GAGVSQSPRYKVTKRGQDVALRCDPISGHVSLYWYRQALGQGPEFLTYFNYEAQQDKSGLPNDRFSAERPEGSISTLTIQRTEQRDSAMYRCASSLTAGGYTGELFFGEGSRLTVL.

This clone is medium-sized (0.01 to 0.1%) within its sample. The chain links TRBV19 to TRBJ1-1; 8 bases are a match to TRBD1. The germline gives CDR1 LNHDA, CDR2 SQIVND (reference sequence). The V gene end was trimmed by 5 bases and the J gene end by 5 bases; junction bases not matched to a gene: 10. This CDR3 is built from 15 residues. The CDR3 spells CASSSLTGGHTEAFF. CDR3 sequence (DNA): TGTGCCAGTAGTTCCTTAACAGGGGGACATACTGAAGCTTTCTTT.

The gene calls are TRBV2 and TRBJ1-1, with D perhaps TRBD1 (6 bases). V dropped 6 bases and J dropped 2 bases, with 16 bases sitting between them. The CDR3 totals 15 residues. Germline values: CDR1 SNHLY, CDR2 FYNNEI. CDR3 bases: TGTGCCAGCAGGGCCTTCGACAGGAGTAACACTGAAGCTTTCTTT. It codes for CASRAFDRSNTEAFF.

This clone is a singleton in its sample. J is TRBJ2-7 and V is TRBV5-1; perhaps TRBD2 as D (5 bases). Trimming removed 0 bases from V and 0 bases from J, with 13 bases in between. The CDR3 length is 16 residues. Germline assignment: CDR1 SGHRS and CDR2 YFSETQ. The CDR3 reads CASSLASSRSSYEQYF. The CDR3 DNA sequence: TGCGCCAGCAGCTTGGCATCTAGCCGGAGCTCCTACGAGCAGTACTTC.

J is TRBJ2-3 and V is TRBV4-1, with D possibly being TRBD1 (7 bases). Germline V gene lookup returns CDR1 MGHRA and CDR2 YSYEKL. The CDR3 contains 16 residues. The V and J ends lost 1 base and 1 base respectively, with 12 bases between them. The CDR3 DNA reads as TGCGCCAGCAGCCAAGTTCAGGGGGGAGGCACAGATACGCAGTATTTT. Protein: CASSQVQGGGTDTQYF.

This clone was seen only a few times. The chain is built from TRBV28 and TRBJ1-1; D is perhaps TRBD1 (5 bases). Trimming took 2 bases from V and 6 from J, leaving 10 bases between them. Per germline, CDR1 MDHEN and CDR2 SYDVKM. CDR3 length: 13 amino acids. CDR3 bases: TGTGCCAGCAGTTTACCAGGGCCGGCTGAAGCTTTCTTT. It codes for CASSLPGPAEAFF.

The CDR3 DNA reads as TGTGCCAGCAGCTTAGCCAGGGGTGGGGTGGTGGCTGAAGCTTTCTTT. Translation gives CASSLARGGVVAEAFF. The chain combines TRBV7-2 with TRBJ1-1, with a possible D match to TRBD1 (6 bases). CDR3 length: 16 amino acids. The ends were cut back, 0 bases at V and 6 bases at J, with 17 bases in the middle. Per the germline V gene, CDR1 is SGHTA and CDR2 is FQGNSA.

The rearrangement uses TRBV5-4 and TRBJ2-7; D perhaps matches TRBD1 (6 bases). The germline V gene encodes CDR1 SGHNT and CDR2 YYREEE (reference sequence). This CDR3 comprises 15 residues. V lost 4 bases and J 5 bases, leaving 19 bases between the germline ends. CDR3 DNA: TGTGCCAGCAGCGCCACCAGGGGAACTCGCCACGAGCAGTACTTC. Its protein is CASSATRGTRHEQYF.

The genes are TRBV10-3 and TRBJ1-2, with TRBD1 identical over 7 bases. J was trimmed by 4 bases and V by 2 bases; bases with no gene match: 4. The CDR3 is made up of 14 amino acids. The V gene's germline CDR1 is ENHRY and CDR2 SYGVKD. The CDR3 here is CAISERGQIYGYTF. CDR3 bases: TGTGCCATCAGTGAGAGGGGACAGATCTATGGCTACACCTTC.